This TCR beta chain was profiled in a study of Ad26.COV2.S vaccination and SARS-CoV-2 variants. Study at large: The study gave Ad26.COV2.S intramuscularly, once or twice 56 days apart. Whole-study findings and limits: Reported findings describe substantial breadth in spike-specific CD8+ and CD4+ T cell responses following vaccination. The study found similar non-spike TCR breadth in vaccine and placebo recipients.

Repertoires were generated with immunoSEQ multiplex PCR, while TCRdb's copy carries only in-frame clones and drops some. Among around 270,000 clones listed, around 85% were seen once. Regarding this clone: Its antigen is unknown.

Noted treatment: over 15 received Ad26.COV2.S at low or high dose, single or two shots; 5 received placebo; per-sample allocation not given. The study sampled participants on day 63 after the first vaccine or placebo injection. This CDR3 is 15 amino acids long. The ends were cut back, 4 bases at V and 5 bases at J, with 17 bases in the middle. Germline assignment: CDR1 SGHTA and CDR2 FQGTGA. Sequencing was performed on peripheral blood, taken in a trial of Ad26.COV2.S vaccine versus placebo. This sequence originates from a person between 18 and 59 years old who received the Ad26.COV2.S COVID-19 vaccine or a placebo. The V and J genes are TRBV7-3 and TRBJ2-5, with D perhaps given as TRBD1 or TRBD2 (6 bases each). CDR3 coding DNA: TGTGCCAGCAGCTCTTCGGGACGGAGGGGGGAGACCCAGTACTTC. Its protein is CASSSSGRRGETQYF.